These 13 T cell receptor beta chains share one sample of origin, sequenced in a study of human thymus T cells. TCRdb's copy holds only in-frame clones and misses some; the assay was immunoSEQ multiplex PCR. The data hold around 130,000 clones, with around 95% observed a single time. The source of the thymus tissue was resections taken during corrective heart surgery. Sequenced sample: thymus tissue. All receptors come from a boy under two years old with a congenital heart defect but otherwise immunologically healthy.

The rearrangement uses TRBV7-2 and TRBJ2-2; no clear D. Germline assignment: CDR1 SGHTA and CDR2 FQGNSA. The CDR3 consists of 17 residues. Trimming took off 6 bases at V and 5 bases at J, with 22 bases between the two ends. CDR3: CASSLNRPRVRTGELFF. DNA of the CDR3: TGTGCCAGCAGTCTTAATCGCCCCCGGGTTCGGACCGGGGAGCTGTTTTTT.

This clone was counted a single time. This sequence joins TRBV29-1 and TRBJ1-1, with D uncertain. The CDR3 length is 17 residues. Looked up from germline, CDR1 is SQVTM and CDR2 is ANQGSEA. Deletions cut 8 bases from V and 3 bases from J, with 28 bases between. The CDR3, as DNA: TGCAGCACTGTACCCGCGCCGGGGTCGGGGTCGGACACTGAAGCTTTCTTT. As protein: CSTVPAPGSGSDTEAFF.

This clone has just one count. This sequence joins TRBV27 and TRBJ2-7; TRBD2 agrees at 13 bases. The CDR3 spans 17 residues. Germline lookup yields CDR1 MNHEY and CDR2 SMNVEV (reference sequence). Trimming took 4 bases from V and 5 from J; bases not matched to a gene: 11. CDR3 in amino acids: CASSSTPGLAGDNEQYF. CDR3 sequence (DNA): TGTGCCAGCAGTTCGACCCCCGGACTAGCGGGGGATAACGAGCAGTACTTC.

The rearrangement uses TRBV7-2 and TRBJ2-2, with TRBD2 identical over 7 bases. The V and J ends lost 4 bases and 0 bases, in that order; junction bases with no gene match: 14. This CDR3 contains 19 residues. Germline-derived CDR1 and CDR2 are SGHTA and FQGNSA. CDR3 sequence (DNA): TGTGCCAGCAGCTGGACACCACAACTAAGCGGGGCGAACACCGGGGAGCTGTTTTTT. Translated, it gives CASSWTPQLSGANTGELFF.

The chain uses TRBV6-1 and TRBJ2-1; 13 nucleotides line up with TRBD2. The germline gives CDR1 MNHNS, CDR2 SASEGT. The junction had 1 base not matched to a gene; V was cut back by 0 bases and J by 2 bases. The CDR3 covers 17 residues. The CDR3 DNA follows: TGTGCCAGCAGTGAAGCGACTAGCGGGGGGCCCTACAATGAGCAGTTCTTC. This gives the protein CASSEATSGGPYNEQFF.

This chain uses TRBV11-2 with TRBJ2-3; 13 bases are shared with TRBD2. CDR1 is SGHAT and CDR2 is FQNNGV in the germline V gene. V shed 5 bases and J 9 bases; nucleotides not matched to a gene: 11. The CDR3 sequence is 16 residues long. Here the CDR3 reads CASSQGLAGSAGTQYF. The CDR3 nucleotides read TGTGCCAGCAGCCAGGGACTAGCGGGAAGCGCAGGAACGCAGTATTTT.

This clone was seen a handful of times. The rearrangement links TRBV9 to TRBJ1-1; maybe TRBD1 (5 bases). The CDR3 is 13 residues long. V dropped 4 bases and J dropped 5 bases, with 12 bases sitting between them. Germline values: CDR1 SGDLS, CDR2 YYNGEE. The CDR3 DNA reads TGTGCCAGCAGCATAATCGAGGGGACTGAAGCTTTCTTT. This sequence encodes CASSIIEGTEAFF.

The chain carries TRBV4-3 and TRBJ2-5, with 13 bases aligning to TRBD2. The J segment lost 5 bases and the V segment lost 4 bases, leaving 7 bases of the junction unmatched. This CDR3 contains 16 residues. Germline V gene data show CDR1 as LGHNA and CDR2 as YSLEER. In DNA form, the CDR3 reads TGCGCCAGCAGCCGAGGACTAGCGGGGGTCACCGAGACCCAGTACTTC. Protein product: CASSRGLAGVTETQYF.

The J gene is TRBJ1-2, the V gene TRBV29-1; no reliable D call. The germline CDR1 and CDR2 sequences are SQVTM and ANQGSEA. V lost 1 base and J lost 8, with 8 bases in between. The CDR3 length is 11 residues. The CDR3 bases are TGCAGCGTTGAAGGGCCGACGGGCTACACCTTC. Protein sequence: CSVEGPTGYTF.

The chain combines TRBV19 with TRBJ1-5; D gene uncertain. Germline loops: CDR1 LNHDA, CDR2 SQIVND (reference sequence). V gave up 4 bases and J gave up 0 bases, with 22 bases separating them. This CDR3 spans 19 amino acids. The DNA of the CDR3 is TGTGCCAGTAGTAATAGGGCGGCAGGCCTAGATGATAGCAATCAGCCCCAGCATTTT. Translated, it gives CASSNRAAGLDDSNQPQHF.

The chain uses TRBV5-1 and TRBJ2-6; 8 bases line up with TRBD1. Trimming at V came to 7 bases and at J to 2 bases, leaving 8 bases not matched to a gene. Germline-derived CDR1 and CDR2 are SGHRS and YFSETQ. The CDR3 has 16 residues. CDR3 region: CASFGQGKTGANVLTF. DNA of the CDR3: TGCGCCAGCTTCGGACAGGGTAAGACTGGGGCCAACGTCCTGACTTTC.

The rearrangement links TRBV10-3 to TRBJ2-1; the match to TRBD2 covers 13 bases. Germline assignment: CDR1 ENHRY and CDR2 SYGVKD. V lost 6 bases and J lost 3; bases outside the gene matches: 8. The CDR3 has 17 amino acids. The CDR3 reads CAISHGLAGALYNEQFF. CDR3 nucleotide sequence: TGTGCCATCAGCCATGGACTAGCGGGGGCTCTCTACAATGAGCAGTTCTTC.

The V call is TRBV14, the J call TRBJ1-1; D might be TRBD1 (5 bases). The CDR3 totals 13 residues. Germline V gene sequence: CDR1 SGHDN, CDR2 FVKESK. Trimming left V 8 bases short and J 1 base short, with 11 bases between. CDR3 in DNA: TGTGCCAGCCGAGGGGCCCGGAACACTGAAGCTTTCTTT. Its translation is CASRGARNTEAFF.